This passage covers 7 T cell receptor beta chains from one sample sequenced in a study of cytomegalovirus exposure and HLA in healthy donors. Amplification used 60 Vbeta primers and 13 Jbeta primers. The table came from immunoSEQ multiplex PCR; TCRdb's copy has only in-frame clones and leaves some out. The table includes some 180,000 clones, about 82% detected once. The sample was PBMCs. These receptor sequences come from a woman in her 30s in good health and CMV-seronegative.

The CDR3 DNA follows: TGTGCCTGGAGTCCTACTCCCAACAGGGATGCGGAAGCTTTCTTT. Protein: CAWSPTPNRDAEAFF. This chain uses TRBV30 with TRBJ1-1, with TRBD1 as a possible D gene (6 bases). The V and J ends lost 2 bases and 8 bases respectively, with 21 bases between them. CDR3 length: 15 amino acids. Germline CDR1 and CDR2: GTSNPN and SVGIG (reference sequence).

The V gene is TRBV2, the J gene TRBJ2-3, with 8 bases aligning to TRBD2. CDR3 length: 16 amino acids. V lost 5 bases to trimming and J lost 0 bases; unmatched junction nucleotides: 7. Germline V gene sequence: CDR1 SNHLY, CDR2 FYNNEI. CDR3 region: CASSFGGDTSTDTQYF. CDR3 nucleotide sequence: TGTGCCAGCAGTTTCGGGGGGGATACTAGCACAGATACGCAGTATTTT.

V is TRBV30 and J is TRBJ2-3; D might be TRBD1 (5 bases). The CDR3 covers 13 residues. The germline V and J ends were trimmed by 0 bases and 3 bases, with 7 bases remaining between them. The V gene's germline CDR1 is GTSNPN and CDR2 SVGIG (reference sequence). CDR3 amino acids: CAWSVGVTDTQYF. Written as DNA, the CDR3 is TGTGCCTGGAGTGTAGGGGTAACAGATACGCAGTATTTT.

The chain joins TRBV6-5 to TRBJ1-1, with a tentative D call TRBD1 (5 bases). Trimming removed 1 base at V and 2 bases at J, with 8 bases between. The CDR3 consists of 14 residues. Germline V CDR1 and CDR2: MNHEY, SVGAGI. The CDR3 region has the DNA TGTGCCAGCAGTTACTACCAGGGTAACACTGAAGCTTTCTTT. Amino acids: CASSYYQGNTEAFF.

The rearrangement uses TRBV5-1 and TRBJ2-7; 9 bases map to TRBD1. Germline CDR1 reads SGHRS; CDR2 reads YFSETQ. This CDR3 is built from 14 residues. V shed 4 bases and J 4 bases; nucleotides not matched to a gene: 6. The CDR3 DNA is TGCGCCAGCAGCGCAGGGACAGGGACTTACGAGCAGTACTTC. This gives the protein CASSAGTGTYEQYF.

The chain links TRBV11-2 to TRBJ2-5; TRBD2 might be the D (7 bases). The germline V and J ends were trimmed by 5 bases and 5 bases, with 21 bases remaining between them. Germline values: CDR1 SGHAT, CDR2 FQNNGV. The length of the CDR3 is 16 residues. Written as DNA, the CDR3 is TGTGCCAGCAGCCTTACGAGGAGGGGGGGCCGGGAGACCCAGTACTTC. It specifies CASSLTRRGGRETQYF.

This clone showed up just a few times. The rearrangement uses TRBV4-3 and TRBJ2-1; 11 bases are a match to TRBD1. The germline V gene has CDR1 LGHNA and CDR2 YSLEER. This CDR3 spans 16 amino acids. Unmatched junction bases numbered 9, after V lost 4 bases and J lost 7 bases. The CDR3 sequence is CASSPLGTGGENEQFF. As DNA, the CDR3 is TGCGCCAGCAGCCCCTTGGGGACAGGGGGGGAGAATGAGCAGTTCTTC.